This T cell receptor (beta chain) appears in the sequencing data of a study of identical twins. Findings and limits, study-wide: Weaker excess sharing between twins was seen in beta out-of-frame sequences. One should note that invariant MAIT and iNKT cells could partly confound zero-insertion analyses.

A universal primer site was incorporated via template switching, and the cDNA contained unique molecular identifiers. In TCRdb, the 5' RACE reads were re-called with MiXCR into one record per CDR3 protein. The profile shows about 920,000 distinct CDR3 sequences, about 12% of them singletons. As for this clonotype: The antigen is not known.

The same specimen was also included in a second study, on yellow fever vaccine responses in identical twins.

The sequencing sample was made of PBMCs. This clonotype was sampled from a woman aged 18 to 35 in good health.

The CDR3 sequence is CASSSGQVRNEQYF. The CDR3 DNA reads as TGCGCCAGCAGCTCGGGACAGGTCCGTAACGAGCAGTACTTC. The chain links TRBV5-1 to TRBJ2-7; 8 bases map to TRBD1. Germline-derived CDR1 and CDR2 are SGHRS and YFSETQ. V lost 3 bases to trimming and J lost 5 bases; unmatched junction nucleotides: 7. The length of the CDR3 is 14 residues.